These 18 T cell receptor beta chains share one sample of origin, sequenced in a study of blood T cell repertoires in COVID-19. Method: immunoSEQ multiplex PCR; TCRdb's copy keeps in-frame clones and lacks some. Of 250,000 to 350,000 clones in the sample, about 86% were seen once. Sequenced sample: peripheral blood. The source is a person aged 65 to 85 with COVID-19, enrolled during active disease.

The chain employs TRBV7-2 and TRBJ1-1; D call uncertain. V lost 5 bases, J lost 3 bases, and 7 bases lay in between. CDR1 and CDR2 from the germline V gene are SGHTA and FQGNSA. This CDR3 is 12 amino acids long. CDR3 nucleotides: TGTGCCAGCAGCCTTAAGCACACTGAAGCTTTCTTT. Protein sequence: CASSLKHTEAFF.

The V gene is TRBV6-5, the J gene TRBJ1-2, with TRBD1 matching 7 bases. The germline V gene encodes CDR1 MNHEY and CDR2 SVGAGI. After removal of 6 bases from V and 8 bases from J, the junction contained 9 bases not matched to a gene. The CDR3 length is 13 residues. The CDR3 bases are TGTGCCAGCAGCACAACAGGGGCAAGGGGCTACACCTTC. Translation gives CASSTTGARGYTF.

The chain combines TRBV5-6 with TRBJ2-5, with D possibly matching TRBD1 (5 bases). Germline V gene sequence: CDR1 SGHDT, CDR2 YYEEEE. The CDR3 sequence is 16 residues long. Trimming took off 2 bases at V and 3 bases at J, with 17 bases between the two ends. This chain's CDR3 is CASSFEFTGPEETQYF. The CDR3, as DNA: TGTGCCAGCAGCTTCGAGTTTACAGGACCCGAAGAGACCCAGTACTTC.

This clone was detected only a few times. This chain uses TRBV9 with TRBJ2-7; TRBD2 matches at 13 bases. Germline CDR1 SGDLS, CDR2 YYNGEE. This CDR3 region has 16 residues. Trimming at V came to 0 bases and at J to 4 bases, leaving 4 bases not matched to a gene. CDR3 sequence (DNA): TGTGCCAGCAGCGTAGGACTAGCGGGAGGAAAGTACGAGCAGTACTTC. This codes for CASSVGLAGGKYEQYF.

The chain carries TRBV2 and TRBJ2-2, with 16 bases aligning to TRBD2. J was trimmed by 7 bases and V by 8 bases; bases with no gene match: 10. CDR1 and CDR2 from the germline V gene are SNHLY and FYNNEI. The CDR3 extends over 17 amino acids. CDR3 sequence reads: CASDTGTSGGAGGELFF. Written as DNA, the CDR3 is TGTGCCAGCGATACCGGGACTAGCGGGGGGGCAGGCGGGGAGCTGTTTTTT.

The chain couples TRBV13 to TRBJ2-1; 8 bases are a match to TRBD1. The V gene end was trimmed by 4 bases and the J gene end by 4 bases; junction bases not matched to a gene: 6. This CDR3 is 15 amino acids long. Germline assignment: CDR1 PRHDT and CDR2 FYEKMQ (reference sequence). CDR3 sequence reads: CASSSRTGLYNEQFF. DNA for the CDR3: TGTGCCAGCAGCTCCAGGACAGGGCTTTACAATGAGCAGTTCTTC.

The rearrangement links TRBV29-1 to TRBJ1-5; maybe TRBD1 (5 bases). The CDR3 covers 14 residues. Deletions cut 4 bases from V and 1 base from J, with 11 bases between. Per the germline V gene, CDR1 is SQVTM and CDR2 is ANQGSEA. CDR3 DNA sequence: TGCAGCGTTGCCTCCGGGGGGAGCAATCAGCCCCAGCATTTT. Translated: CSVASGGSNQPQHF.

This sequence joins TRBV6-2 or TRBV6-3 and TRBJ2-3, with TRBD2 matching over 11 bases. This CDR3 spans 17 amino acids. The V gene end was trimmed by 5 bases and the J gene end by 4 bases; junction bases not matched to a gene: 11. Germline V gene lookup returns CDR1 MNHEY and CDR2 SVGEGT. The CDR3 spells CASSGRVLAGVPDTQYF. The CDR3 nucleotides are TGTGCCAGCAGTGGCAGGGTACTAGCGGGAGTCCCAGATACGCAGTATTTT.

The chain's CDR3 is CASSPHPGELGSGGSASSTDTQYF. The CDR3 DNA reads as TGTGCCAGCAGCCCCCACCCAGGGGAGCTTGGGAGTGGCGGGAGCGCCTCTAGCACAGATACGCAGTATTTT. The V call is TRBV6-2 or TRBV6-3, the J call TRBJ2-3; D perhaps matches TRBD2 (7 bases). V was trimmed by 6 bases and J by 0 bases, leaving 40 bases between them. The length of the CDR3 is 24 residues. The germline V gene encodes CDR1 MNHEY and CDR2 SVGEGT.

Concerning this clone itself: Other DNA sequences within the sample encode an identical CDR3. The V and J genes are TRBV6-5 and TRBJ1-1; 7 nucleotides line up with TRBD1. Germline CDR1 and CDR2: MNHEY and SVGAGI. V was pared by 5 bases and J by 5 bases, with 8 bases of the junction left unmatched. The length of the CDR3 is 14 residues. The CDR3 DNA sequence: TGTGCCAGCAGTCCAAGGGGGCCGGGGACTGAAGCTTTCTTT. Amino acid sequence: CASSPRGPGTEAFF.

A note on this clone: The junction shows a germline mismatch at one end, possibly a read error. Other DNA sequences within the sample encode an identical CDR3. The rearrangement uses TRBV18 and TRBJ2-7; D is undetermined. Germline-derived CDR1 and CDR2 are KGHSH and LQKENI. CDR3 size: 12 residues. The CDR3 bases are TGTGCCAGCTCACCACCCTCCCACGAGCAGTACTTC. Protein product: CASSPPSHEQYF.

CDR3 sequence: CAWGRQVGQYF. The CDR3 DNA sequence: TGTGCCTGGGGAAGACAGGTTGGGCAGTACTTC. V is TRBV30 and J is TRBJ2-7, with D possibly being TRBD1 (6 bases). The CDR3 runs to 11 residues. Trimming shortened V by 5 bases and J by 9 bases, and 14 bases separated the two germline ends. Germline V gene sequence: CDR1 GTSNPN, CDR2 SVGIG (reference sequence).

This chain uses TRBV4-1 with TRBJ1-2; tentative D call: TRBD1 (6 bases). The V and J ends lost 4 bases and 2 bases respectively, with 17 bases between them. The CDR3 has 16 amino acids. Germline CDR1 MGHRA, CDR2 YSYEKL. This CDR3 reads CASSLRSGGLNYGYTF. For the CDR3, the DNA is TGCGCCAGCAGCCTGAGGTCGGGGGGCCTCAACTATGGCTACACCTTC.

The rearrangement uses TRBV19 and TRBJ2-5; 10 bases match TRBD2. CDR3 length equals 18 residues. J lost 7 bases, V lost 7 bases, and 21 bases had no gene match. Germline CDR1 and CDR2: LNHDA and SQIVND (reference sequence). Here the CDR3 DNA reads TGTGCCAGTAACCCCCCTTCTAGCGGGAGAACGATCGGGAGGACCCAGTACTTC. It encodes CASNPPSSGRTIGRTQYF.

This clone was seen more than once but under ten times. The chain employs TRBV5-1 and TRBJ2-6; D is possibly TRBD1 (5 bases). Germline loops: CDR1 SGHRS, CDR2 YFSETQ. With 0 bases removed from V and 2 bases from J, the gap between germline ends came to 6 bases. This CDR3 is 15 amino acids long. The CDR3: CASSLAGPGANVLTF. The CDR3 coding sequence is TGCGCCAGCAGCTTGGCAGGGCCTGGGGCCAACGTCCTGACTTTC.

The rearrangement joins TRBV2 to TRBJ2-1, with 11 bases lining up with TRBD1. Trimming removed 9 bases from V and 9 bases from J; junction bases left unmatched: 13. CDR3 length equals 15 residues. Germline values: CDR1 SNHLY, CDR2 FYNNEI. CDR3 sequence (DNA): TGTGCCAGTGGACCCGGGACAGGGGGGCTGGGTGAGCAGTTCTTC. Translated, it gives CASGPGTGGLGEQFF.

The chain recombines TRBV19 with TRBJ2-1, with 9 bases identical to TRBD1. Trimming cost V 4 bases and J 8 bases; bases outside gene matches: 3. The CDR3 consists of 13 residues. Germline loops: CDR1 LNHDA, CDR2 SQIVND (reference sequence). The CDR3 here is CASSTTGGHEQFF. For the CDR3, the DNA is TGTGCCAGTAGTACCACAGGGGGCCATGAGCAGTTCTTC.

This clone was detected once. This chain connects TRBV2 to TRBJ1-1; D is undetermined. Germline CDR1 and CDR2: SNHLY and FYNNEI. This CDR3 has 12 amino acids. Trimming took 8 bases from V and 8 from J, leaving 15 bases between them. CDR3 amino acids: CASSLSIYEAFF. As DNA, the CDR3 is TGTGCCAGCTCTCTCTCTATCTACGAAGCTTTCTTT.